Below are 17 T cell receptor beta chains sequenced from a single sample in a study of cytomegalovirus exposure and HLA in healthy donors. PCR amplification relied on 60 Vbeta primers (plus 13 Jbeta primers). The data were produced by immunoSEQ multiplex PCR, yet TCRdb's version contains in-frame clones alone and is incomplete. This sample yields fewer than 250,000 clones, of which roughly 75% are seen a single time; about 1.9% belongs to the top ten. Sequencing input: PBMCs. All receptors come from a woman under 40 in good health and CMV-seronegative.

V and J are TRBV5-6 and TRBJ1-1; D gene ambiguous. Trimming took off 1 base at V and 2 bases at J, with 9 bases between the two ends. Germline lookup yields CDR1 SGHDT and CDR2 YYEEEE. The CDR3 is made up of 14 amino acids. The CDR3 loop is CASSLHTANTEAFF. The CDR3 region has the DNA TGTGCCAGCAGCTTGCACACAGCCAACACTGAAGCTTTCTTT.

To note about this clone: The junction does not match germline at one end; this may be a read error. In DNA form, the CDR3 reads TGTTCCAGCAGCTTAGGAGACAGGGATAGCAATCAGCCCCAGCATTTT. It encodes CSSSLGDRDSNQPQHF. This chain links TRBV7-9 with TRBJ1-5; 7 bases fit TRBD1. The CDR3 has 16 residues. Germline assignment: CDR1 SEHNR and CDR2 FQNEAQ (reference sequence).

In its sample, this clone was seen a few times. The chain combines TRBV11-2 with TRBJ1-1; tentatively, D is TRBD1 (5 bases). The CDR3 runs to 15 residues. Germline V gene sequence: CDR1 SGHAT, CDR2 FQNNGV. The V end was cut by 1 base, the J end by 1 base, with 10 bases between. CDR3 sequence (DNA): TGTGCCAGCAGCTTAGGGGGGGTGGGGAACACTGAAGCTTTCTTT. Amino acid sequence: CASSLGGVGNTEAFF.

CDR3 nucleotides: TGTGCCAGAGGGACGGGAGGGCCGAAAGAGCAGTACTTC. Protein: CARGTGGPKEQYF. The chain employs TRBV6-4 and TRBJ2-5, with TRBD2 matching over 8 bases. This CDR3 has 13 amino acids. Trimming cost V 9 bases and J 11 bases; bases outside gene matches: 14. Germline CDR1 MRHNA, CDR2 SNTAGT.

The V and J genes are TRBV23-1 and TRBJ1-6; perhaps TRBD1 as D (5 bases). TRBV23-1 is assigned to the ORF class and has an uncertain function. V lost 4 bases, J lost 10 bases, and 17 bases lay in between. The CDR3 consists of 15 residues. The CDR3 here is CASSPPGRDGSPLHF. DNA of the CDR3: TGCGCCAGCAGTCCCCCGGGGAGGGACGGATCACCCCTCCACTTT.

This clone was observed a few times. The chain is built from TRBV7-9 and TRBJ1-2; D is uncertain. V shed 3 bases and J shed 4 bases, with 15 bases lying between them. The CDR3 is 15 residues long. The germline V gene has CDR1 SEHNR and CDR2 FQNEAQ (reference sequence). CDR3: CASSFSTGNLYGYTF. In DNA, the CDR3 is TGTGCCAGCAGCTTCTCCACCGGGAACCTCTATGGCTACACCTTC.

J is TRBJ2-3 and V is TRBV7-2; possible D gene TRBD2, 6 bases. With 0 bases removed from V and 2 bases from J, the gap between germline ends came to 9 bases. Germline CDR1 SGHTA, CDR2 FQGNSA. The CDR3 sequence is 15 residues long. The CDR3, as DNA: TGTGCCAGCAGCTTAGCGGGACTCTTCACAGATACGCAGTATTTT. It specifies CASSLAGLFTDTQYF. Full variable domain (missing parts from reference TRBV7-2 and TRBJ2-3): GAGVSQSPSNKVTEKGKDVELRCDPISGHTALYWYRQSLGQGLEFLIYFQGNSAPDKSGLPSDRFSAERTGGSVSTLTIQRTQQEDSAVYLCASSLAGLFTDTQYFGPGTRLTVL.

V usage is TRBV4-1 and J usage is TRBJ1-3; possible D gene TRBD1, 6 bases. Germline loops: CDR1 MGHRA, CDR2 YSYEKL. Trimming took 4 bases from V and 0 from J, leaving 28 bases between them. The CDR3 is 21 residues long. CDR3 loop: CASSPAPGQGGFLNSGNTIYF. CDR3 DNA sequence: TGCGCCAGCAGCCCCGCCCCGGGACAAGGGGGATTCCTGAACTCTGGAAACACCATATATTTT.

The chain employs TRBV11-2 and TRBJ2-5, with D possibly matching TRBD2 (5 bases). Trimming took 0 bases from V and 4 from J, leaving 12 bases between them. Per germline, CDR1 SGHAT and CDR2 FQNNGV. This CDR3 has 15 amino acids. CDR3 sequence: CASSLDGGGGETQYF. The CDR3 DNA reads TGTGCCAGCAGCTTAGACGGAGGAGGAGGAGAGACCCAGTACTTC.

V and J are TRBV2 and TRBJ1-1; D may be TRBD1 (5 bases). Germline V gene data show CDR1 as SNHLY and CDR2 as FYNNEI. V was cut by 1 base and J by 1 base, with 10 bases left in between. This CDR3 comprises 15 residues. CDR3 nucleotides: TGTGCCAGCAGTGAAGTGGGGGGACGGAACACTGAAGCTTTCTTT. Protein product: CASSEVGGRNTEAFF. The full variable domain, with the rest looked up from reference TRBV2 and TRBJ1-1, is EPEVTQTPSHQVTQMGQEVILRCVPISNHLYFYWYRQILGQKVEFLVSFYNNEISEKSEIFDDQFSVERPDGSNFTLKIRSTKLEDSAMYFCASSEVGGRNTEAFFGQGTRLTVV.

J is TRBJ2-2 and V is TRBV2, with TRBD2 matching 11 bases. The germline V gene encodes CDR1 SNHLY and CDR2 FYNNEI. V shed 5 bases, J shed 5 bases, and the junction held 4 bases outside the gene matches. This CDR3 comprises 15 residues. The CDR3 DNA sequence: TGTGCCAGCAGTAAGGGACTAGCGGTTACCGGGGAGCTGTTTTTT. This gives the protein CASSKGLAVTGELFF.

V usage is TRBV11-3 and J usage is TRBJ1-1; D unclear. The germline gives CDR1 SGHNT, CDR2 YENEEA. This CDR3 spans 12 amino acids. V lost 5 bases and J 7 bases, leaving 11 bases between the germline ends. This chain's CDR3 is CASSHIRGEAFF. The CDR3 DNA sequence: TGTGCCAGCAGCCATATACGGGGTGAAGCTTTCTTT.

The genes are TRBV30 and TRBJ2-6; D call uncertain. V lost 0 bases, J lost 0 bases, and 3 bases lay in between. Per the germline V gene, CDR1 is GTSNPN and CDR2 is SVGIG (reference sequence). There are 14 residues in the CDR3. The CDR3 DNA reads as TGTGCCTGGAGTGTTAGCTCTGGGGCCAACGTCCTGACTTTC. Its translation is CAWSVSSGANVLTF.

This chain connects TRBV29-1 to TRBJ2-7, with 8 bases matching TRBD1. Trimming cost V 7 bases and J 3 bases; bases outside gene matches: 14. Germline V gene lookup returns CDR1 SQVTM and CDR2 ANQGSEA. The CDR3 runs 15 residues. CDR3 DNA: TGCAGCGCCTTCTTCCAGGACAGGGCACACTACGAGCAGTACTTC. Its translation: CSAFFQDRAHYEQYF.

The V call is TRBV5-1, the J call TRBJ2-1; 8 bases match TRBD2. V shed 0 bases and J 0 bases; nucleotides not matched to a gene: 8. The length of the CDR3 is 18 residues. CDR1 and CDR2 (germline): SGHRS, YFSETQ. This chain's CDR3 is CASSLEPSGLGSYNEQFF. Here the CDR3 DNA reads TGCGCCAGCAGCTTGGAGCCTAGCGGGTTGGGCTCCTACAATGAGCAGTTCTTC.

This clone has only a few counts. The genes are TRBV5-8 and TRBJ1-2, with 7 positions matching TRBD1. The CDR3 runs to 13 residues. Looked up from germline, CDR1 is SGHTS and CDR2 is YDEGEE. V shed 2 bases, J shed 8 bases, and the junction held 6 bases outside the gene matches. The CDR3 is CASSFRQGHGYTF. CDR3 sequence (DNA): TGTGCCAGCAGCTTCCGACAGGGTCACGGCTACACCTTC.

The chain uses TRBV4-1 and TRBJ2-2, with D perhaps matching TRBD2 (6 bases). Per the germline V gene, CDR1 is MGHRA and CDR2 is YSYEKL. This CDR3 has 15 amino acids. Trimming stripped 4 bases from V and 1 base from J, with 10 bases between. CDR3 in amino acids: CASSPLGGNTGELFF. The CDR3 DNA reads as TGCGCCAGCAGCCCCTTGGGAGGGAACACCGGGGAGCTGTTTTTT.